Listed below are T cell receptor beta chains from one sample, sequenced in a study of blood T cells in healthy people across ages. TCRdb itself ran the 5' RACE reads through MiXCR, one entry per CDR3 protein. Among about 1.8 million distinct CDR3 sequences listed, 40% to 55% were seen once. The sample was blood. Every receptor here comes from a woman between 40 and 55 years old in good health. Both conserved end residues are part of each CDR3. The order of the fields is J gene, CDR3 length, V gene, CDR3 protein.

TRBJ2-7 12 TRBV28 CASIGNSYEQYF
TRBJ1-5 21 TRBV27 CASSFPTLRTGGDGRNQPQHF
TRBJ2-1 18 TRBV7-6 CASSLGRLSIDSYNEQFF
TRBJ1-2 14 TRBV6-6 CASTSPGHYYGYTF
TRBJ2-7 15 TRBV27 CASSPVDGLDGEQYF
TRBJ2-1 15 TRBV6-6 CASFGHGGDYNEQFF
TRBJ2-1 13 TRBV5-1 CASSLDMENEQFF
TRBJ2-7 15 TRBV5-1 CASSLREEISYEQYF
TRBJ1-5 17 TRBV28 CASSLQGASELRQPQHF
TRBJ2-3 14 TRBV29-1 CSGEASGGWDTQYF
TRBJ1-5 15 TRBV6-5 CASSYSPNSNQPQHF
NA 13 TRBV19 CASSMGDRAEQYF
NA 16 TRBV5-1 CASSLVPDFSYNEQYF
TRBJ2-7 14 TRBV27 CASRMGQGAGEQYF
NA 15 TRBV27 CASSLSDRGQNEQYF
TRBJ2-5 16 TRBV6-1 CASSDPSMARGETQYF
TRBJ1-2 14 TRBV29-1 CSVRDRGHDYGYTF
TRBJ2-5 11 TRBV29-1 CSVFSRETQYF
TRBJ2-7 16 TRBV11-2 CASSPWARQGRDEQYF
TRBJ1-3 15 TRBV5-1 CASRATAASGNTIYF
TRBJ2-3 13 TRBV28 CATGGYDTDTQYF
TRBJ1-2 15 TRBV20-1 CSARPSAGFGYGYTF
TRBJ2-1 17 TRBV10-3 CAIRAILAGGPRNEQFF
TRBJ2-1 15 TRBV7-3 CASSLLGTTNNEQFF
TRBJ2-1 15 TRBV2 CASRERVLSYNEQFF
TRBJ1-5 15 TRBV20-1 CSARDGSYPYQPQHF
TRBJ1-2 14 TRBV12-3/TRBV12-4 CASSLLSGRYGYTF